Presented here are 18 T cell receptor beta chains from one specimen sequenced in a study of human T cells and chemical hapten exposure. TCRdb independently ran MiXCR on the RACE reads; one entry per CDR3 protein. The sample consists of 300,000 to 450,000 distinct CDR3 sequences, about 4.8% of them appearing once. The time point: patch test 1, 2 weeks after DPC sensitization. The treatment was: therapeutic diphenylcyclopropenone sensitization with weekly scalp DPC. Sequencing was performed on whole blood, taken in connection with sensitization to the hapten diphenylcyclopropenone (DPC). These TCRs come from a woman in her 50s with alopecia areata. Some clones in this sample may be carry-over from other donors' samples.

This clonotype was recorded at least ten times. The chain combines TRBV27 with TRBJ2-3; 7 nucleotides line up with TRBD2. With V trimmed by 5 bases and J by 0 bases, 8 bases remained unmatched. CDR1 is MNHEY, CDR2 SMNVEV, per germline (reference sequence). The CDR3 contains 16 residues. The CDR3 DNA reads TGTGCCAGCAGTCTCGGACTAGGTGCTAGCACAGATACGCAGTATTTT. The encoded protein is CASSLGLGASTDTQYF.

This clonotype turned up a few times. CDR3 DNA sequence: TGCGCCAGCAGCTTGGCCGAGACGGCGGAAGCTTTCTTT. It yields the protein CASSLAETAEAFF. The chain links TRBV5-1 to TRBJ1-1; D not resolved. This CDR3 has 13 residues. Trimming removed 0 bases at V and 8 bases at J, with 11 bases between. Germline assignment: CDR1 SGHRS and CDR2 YFSETQ.

This clonotype occurred a few times. This chain connects TRBV6-1 to TRBJ1-2, with 7 positions matching TRBD1. This CDR3 region has 15 residues. Germline V lookup: CDR1 MNHNS, CDR2 SASEGT. The V segment lost 8 bases and the J segment 0 bases; nucleotides outside the gene matches: 9. CDR3 coding DNA: TGTGCCAGCGGGGACAGTGACCCAGCTAACTATGGCTACACCTTC. Translated, it gives CASGDSDPANYGYTF.

The rearrangement links TRBV6-1 to TRBJ2-7; 7 positions agree with TRBD1. V trimming: 4 bases; J trimming: 5 bases; junction bases outside the gene matches: 2. Germline V gives CDR1 MNHNS, CDR2 SASEGT. The CDR3 consists of 12 residues. The CDR3: CASSGQGNEQYF. The CDR3 DNA reads TGTGCCAGCAGTGGACAGGGAAACGAGCAGTACTTC.

This rearrangement joins TRBV28 to TRBJ1-2; 9 nucleotides match TRBD1. The CDR3 runs to 16 residues. Trimming at V came to 6 bases and at J to 8 bases, leaving 16 bases not matched to a gene. In germline, CDR1 is MDHEN, CDR2 SYDVKM. CDR3 residues: CASSFGTGLTEGGYTF. The CDR3 region has the DNA TGTGCCAGCAGCTTCGGGACAGGGTTAACGGAGGGCGGCTACACCTTC.

This clonotype has more than one count but fewer than ten. This sequence joins TRBV20-1 and TRBJ2-1; 12 bases match TRBD2. CDR1 DFQATT and CDR2 SNEGSKA come from the germline V gene (reference sequence). The length of the CDR3 is 18 residues. With V trimmed by 3 bases and J by 2 bases, 11 bases remained unmatched. CDR3: CSASPSGRGIGAYNEQFF. For the CDR3, the DNA is TGCAGTGCTAGCCCTAGCGGGAGGGGGATTGGGGCCTACAATGAGCAGTTCTTC.

The chain is built from TRBV7-9 and TRBJ2-5, with TRBD1 identical over 10 bases. The CDR3 runs 14 residues. Germline CDR1 and CDR2: SEHNR and FQNEAQ (reference sequence). Trimming at V came to 5 bases and at J to 5 bases, leaving 5 bases not matched to a gene. The CDR3 region has the DNA TGTGCCAGCAGCAAGGGACAGGGGTTTGAGACCCAGTACTTC. Protein: CASSKGQGFETQYF.

This clonotype appeared many times. V gene TRBV7-9 combines with J gene TRBJ1-5, with D tentatively TRBD1 (5 bases). The ends were cut back, 1 base at V and 6 bases at J, with 13 bases in the middle. From germline, CDR1 is SEHNR and CDR2 FQNEAQ (reference sequence). The CDR3 spans 15 residues. CDR3 in amino acids: CASSLVGGAGQPQHF. In DNA, the CDR3 is TGTGCCAGCAGCTTAGTTGGAGGGGCAGGTCAGCCCCAGCATTTT.

Remarks on this clonotype: This may be a read error: a much more frequent sequence differs by one nucleotide. The chain carries TRBV21-1 and TRBJ1-2; the listed D gene, TRBD1, was not tested against the DNA. TRBV21-1 is termed a pseudogene. CDR3 length equals 15 residues. The CDR3 loop reads CASSEAIREPYGYTF. CDR3 coding DNA: TGTGCCAGCAGCGAAGCCATCAGGGAACCCTATGGCTACACCTTC.

In its sample, this clonotype was seen many times. The genes are TRBV20-1 and TRBJ2-7, with D perhaps matching TRBD2 (6 bases). The V gene's germline CDR1 is DFQATT and CDR2 SNEGSKA (reference sequence). The length of the CDR3 is 12 residues. The V and J ends lost 8 bases and 4 bases respectively, with 15 bases between them. This chain's CDR3 is CSTTSRRYEQYF. For the CDR3, the DNA is TGCAGTACGACTAGTAGACGGTACGAGCAGTACTTC.

This clonotype was found many times. The genes are TRBV10-1 and TRBJ1-3; D gene ambiguous. The CDR3 sequence is 17 residues long. V gave up 9 bases and J gave up 0 bases, with 21 bases separating them. Per germline, CDR1 WNHNN and CDR2 SYGVQD (reference sequence). The CDR3 nucleotides read TGCGCCAGACTGGCCTGGACGGTGAAGAGCTCTGGAAACACCATATATTTT. Amino acid sequence: CARLAWTVKSSGNTIYF.

This clonotype has just a few counts. CDR3: CASSSNGPPSREKLFF. In nucleotides, the CDR3 is TGTGCCAGCAGTTCCAATGGGCCCCCTAGTAGGGAAAAACTGTTTTTT. The chain has TRBV27 and TRBJ1-4; no definite D call. The V and J ends lost 4 bases and 8 bases respectively, with 20 bases between them. CDR1 is MNHEY, CDR2 SMNVEV, per germline (reference sequence). The CDR3 loop spans 16 amino acids.

This sequence joins TRBV4-3 and TRBJ2-3, with 9 bases lining up with TRBD1. V shed 0 bases, J shed 5 bases, and the junction held 3 bases outside the gene matches. CDR3 size: 15 residues. Germline CDR1 LGHNA, CDR2 YSLEER. CDR3 DNA: TGCGCCAGCAGCCAAGATGGACAGGGGTTAGATACGCAGTATTTT. Encoded protein: CASSQDGQGLDTQYF.

This clonotype was found a few times. The chain uses TRBV24-1 and TRBJ2-1; D is unresolved. The germline V gene has CDR1 KGHDR and CDR2 SFDVKD. The CDR3 is 11 residues long. Deletions cut 7 bases from V and 9 bases from J, with 9 bases between. This chain's CDR3 is CATSRMGEQFF. For the CDR3, the DNA is TGTGCCACCAGCAGAATGGGTGAGCAGTTCTTC.

The genes are TRBV7-8 and TRBJ1-5; 7 nucleotides agree with TRBD1. CDR3 length: 13 residues. The J segment lost 4 bases and the V segment lost 5 bases, leaving 2 bases of the junction unmatched. Germline lookup yields CDR1 SGHVS and CDR2 FQNEAQ. The CDR3 nucleotides are TGTGCCAGCAGCACGGGACAGAATCAGCCCCAGCATTTT. This codes for CASSTGQNQPQHF.

This clonotype was observed at least ten times. This chain joins TRBV12-3 or TRBV12-4 and TRBJ2-7; 9 bases are a match to TRBD1. After removal of 1 base from V and 6 bases from J, the junction contained 4 bases not matched to a gene. The CDR3 length is 14 residues. CDR3 loop: CASSLGDRAREQYF. The CDR3 nucleotides read TGTGCCAGCAGTTTAGGGGACAGGGCACGCGAGCAGTACTTC.

This clonotype was seen repeatedly, ten times or more. The chain joins TRBV15 to TRBJ1-1; TRBD1 aligns across 7 bases. The CDR3 runs 17 residues. CDR1 LNHNV and CDR2 YYDKDF come from the germline V gene (reference sequence). The V and J ends lost 5 bases and 0 bases, in that order; junction bases with no gene match: 12. CDR3 bases: TGTGCCACCAGCGCCCCCCAGGATGGGACAGTGAACACTGAAGCTTTCTTT. The encoded protein is CATSAPQDGTVNTEAFF.

The chain employs TRBV6-6 and TRBJ2-7; unclear D gene. The germline V gene encodes CDR1 MNHNY and CDR2 SVGAGI (reference sequence). Trimming shortened V by 5 bases and J by 0 bases, and 11 bases separated the two germline ends. The CDR3 sequence is 14 residues long. The CDR3 DNA sequence: TGTGCCAGCAGTGCCCCGGACGGCTCCTACGAGCAGTACTTC. It specifies CASSAPDGSYEQYF.